This record looks at one T cell receptor beta chain sequence and its context. Its target is unknown. The CDR3 has 15 amino acids. The V segment lost 2 bases and the J segment 4 bases; nucleotides outside the gene matches: 10. In germline, CDR1 is SQVTM, CDR2 ANQGSEA. Original processing methods: Productive clonotypes were detectable down to 2.59 x 10-5 frequency. The table came from immunoSEQ multiplex PCR; TCRdb's copy has only in-frame clones and leaves some out. The V and J calls and clone size are taken from that table; D and trimming were inferred from the DNA. Among 20,000 to 25,000 clones listed, approximately 75% were seen once. The sample belongs to a study of STAT5B mutations in CD4+ large granular lymphocyte leukemia. Study-wide findings and caveats: Without putative leukemic clones, patient CD4-sorted repertoires remained more clonal than healthy CD4+ repertoires. 8/27 top patient clones versus 2/35 control clones were TRBV06-family.

Material: CD4+ T cells from blood buffy coats. The source is a human donor in good health. The V call is TRBV29-1, the J call TRBJ2-5; TRBD1 matches at 7 bases. Here the CDR3 reads CSVECWDSVAETQYF. CDR3 sequence (DNA): TGCAGCGTTGAATGTTGGGACAGTGTCGCAGAGACCCAGTACTTC.